These 18 T cell receptor beta chains originate from one sample sequenced in a study of cytomegalovirus exposure and HLA in healthy donors. Profiled with immunoSEQ multiplex PCR; TCRdb holds only in-frame clones, not every one. The repertoire holds some 130,000 clones, almost 85% seen once, with 30% in the top ten. Input material: PBMCs. These receptors were obtained from a young man in good health and CMV-seropositive.

The rearrangement joins TRBV2 to TRBJ2-2; 12 bases align to TRBD2. CDR3 length equals 15 residues. The germline CDR1 and CDR2 sequences are SNHLY and FYNNEI. Unmatched junction bases numbered 6, after V lost 8 bases and J lost 5 bases. The CDR3 protein is CASQSGLAGTGELFF. The DNA of the CDR3 is TGTGCCAGCCAATCCGGACTAGCGGGAACCGGGGAGCTGTTTTTT.

This clone was observed many times. The V gene is TRBV25-1, the J gene TRBJ1-6; 8 nucleotides match TRBD1. The CDR3 runs 14 residues. The germline V gene encodes CDR1 MGHDK and CDR2 SYGVNS. V shed 5 bases and J 8 bases; nucleotides not matched to a gene: 5. Written as DNA, the CDR3 is TGTGCCAGCAGTTCCACAGGGGGAGATTCACCCCTCCACTTT. Encoded protein: CASSSTGGDSPLHF.

J is TRBJ2-7 and V is TRBV15; 7 bases agree with TRBD2. The CDR3 runs 16 residues. Trimming removed 5 bases from V and 4 bases from J; junction bases left unmatched: 14. Germline loops: CDR1 LNHNV, CDR2 YYDKDF (reference sequence). The CDR3 sequence: CATSLGGTNGRYEQYF. The CDR3 DNA is TGTGCCACCAGCCTCGGGGGGACTAACGGGCGGTACGAGCAGTACTTC.

The CDR3 reads CASSGTPSYEQYF. As DNA, the CDR3 is TGTGCCAGCAGTGGGACACCCTCCTACGAGCAGTACTTC. V is TRBV28 and J is TRBJ2-7; a possible D gene is TRBD1 (6 bases). Trimming shortened V by 5 bases and J by 0 bases, and 8 bases separated the two germline ends. The CDR3 consists of 13 residues. Germline V gene data show CDR1 as MDHEN and CDR2 as SYDVKM.

The chain recombines TRBV7-9 with TRBJ2-3; 8 bases are a match to TRBD2. The CDR3 extends over 18 amino acids. V shed 2 bases and J 2 bases; nucleotides not matched to a gene: 12. Per germline, CDR1 SEHNR and CDR2 FQNEAQ (reference sequence). The chain's CDR3 is CASSLKRGGLGLTDTQYF. Here the CDR3 DNA reads TGTGCCAGCAGCTTAAAGAGGGGGGGACTAGGACTCACAGATACGCAGTATTTT.

The rearrangement uses TRBV10-3 and TRBJ2-7; TRBD1 is a possible D gene (8 bases). The CDR3 extends over 15 amino acids. V was shortened by 3 bases and J by 6 bases, with 18 bases between the two germline ends. Germline CDR1 is ENHRY and CDR2 is SYGVKD. The CDR3 nucleotides are TGTGCCATCAGTGACGGACAGGGAGGGGACTTCGAGCAGTACTTC. Translating gives CAISDGQGGDFEQYF.

The chain recombines TRBV6-6 with TRBJ2-7; D remains ambiguous. Trimming shortened V by 5 bases and J by 2 bases, and 10 bases separated the two germline ends. CDR1 is MNHNY and CDR2 is SVGAGI in the germline V gene (reference sequence). CDR3 length: 13 amino acids. The CDR3 reads CASSPLGAYEQYF. CDR3 in DNA: TGTGCCAGCAGTCCTCTCGGAGCCTACGAGCAGTACTTC.

The V call is TRBV6-6, the J call TRBJ1-1, with TRBD1 as a possible D gene (5 bases). Germline-derived CDR1 and CDR2 are MNHNY and SVGAGI (reference sequence). The CDR3 length is 14 residues. The ends were cut back, 2 bases at V and 5 bases at J, with 12 bases in the middle. DNA for the CDR3: TGTGCCAGCAGTTACGACCAGGGAAAGACTGAAGCTTTCTTT. It translates to CASSYDQGKTEAFF.

This chain connects TRBV7-3 to TRBJ2-5; TRBD2 is a possible D gene (5 bases). Trimming shortened V by 0 bases and J by 5 bases, and 13 bases separated the two germline ends. The CDR3 extends over 15 amino acids. The germline V gene encodes CDR1 SGHTA and CDR2 FQGTGA. CDR3 sequence reads: CASSLTLGGGETQYF. CDR3 sequence (DNA): TGTGCCAGCAGCTTAACATTGGGTGGCGGGGAGACCCAGTACTTC.

The chain combines TRBV11-3 with TRBJ2-3, with 9 positions matching TRBD2. V dropped 5 bases and J dropped 2; count of bases not matched to a gene: 5. This CDR3 is 15 amino acids long. Germline CDR1 is SGHNT and CDR2 is YENEEA. CDR3 region: CASSRGGEATDTQYF. The CDR3 coding sequence is TGTGCCAGCAGCCGCGGGGGGGAGGCCACAGATACGCAGTATTTT.

The chain recombines TRBV5-6 with TRBJ2-3; possibly TRBD1 for D (6 bases). The CDR3 loop spans 16 amino acids. Germline assignment: CDR1 SGHDT and CDR2 YYEEEE. The ends were cut back, 3 bases at V and 2 bases at J, with 16 bases in the middle. DNA of the CDR3: TGTGCCAGCAGCTCGAATCCCAGGGGTCTCACAGATACGCAGTATTTT. Protein: CASSSNPRGLTDTQYF.

The chain carries TRBV9 and TRBJ2-7, with D possibly being TRBD1 (7 bases). From germline, CDR1 is SGDLS and CDR2 YYNGEE. V dropped 2 bases and J dropped 7 bases, with 16 bases sitting between them. CDR3 length equals 14 residues. CDR3 bases: TGTGCCAGCAGCGTTACGGCAGGGGGGAAGGAGCAGTACTTC. Its translation: CASSVTAGGKEQYF.

DNA for the CDR3: TGTGCCAGCCTTGCCCCGGGGGTGACCAAAAACATTCAGTACTTC. Protein sequence: CASLAPGVTKNIQYF. This rearrangement joins TRBV6-4 to TRBJ2-4; a weak D match, TRBD2 (6 bases). Trimming took 8 bases from V and 2 from J, leaving 16 bases between them. This CDR3 region has 15 residues. The germline V gene encodes CDR1 MRHNA and CDR2 SNTAGT.

This clone has only a few counts. CDR3 DNA sequence: TGTGCTAGTGGCCGGGTGGCGGGGGCGGTGAGACAGTTCTTC. This sequence encodes CASGRVAGAVRQFF. This chain links TRBV12-5 with TRBJ2-1, with D perhaps matching TRBD2 (7 bases). Trimming stripped 6 bases from V and 13 bases from J, with 22 bases between. The CDR3 contains 14 residues. Per the germline V gene, CDR1 is LGHNT and CDR2 is FRNRAP.

This sequence joins TRBV5-1 and TRBJ1-3; D not certain. The V and J ends lost 4 bases and 0 bases respectively, with 14 bases between them. Germline V gene sequence: CDR1 SGHRS, CDR2 YFSETQ. The length of the CDR3 is 16 residues. The CDR3 is CASSPGPRSSGNTIYF. The CDR3 region has the DNA TGCGCCAGCAGCCCTGGTCCGCGTTCCTCTGGAAACACCATATATTTT.

The V and J genes are TRBV29-1 and TRBJ2-1, with D perhaps TRBD2 (6 bases). V dropped 4 bases and J dropped 6 bases, with 19 bases sitting between them. Germline loops: CDR1 SQVTM, CDR2 ANQGSEA. This CDR3 is 15 amino acids long. The CDR3 DNA reads as TGCAGCGTTGTATTAGCGGAGGGAAGGTCCAATGAGCAGTTCTTC. Translating it yields CSVVLAEGRSNEQFF.

This chain joins TRBV6-5 and TRBJ2-4; TRBD2 agrees at 9 bases. In germline, CDR1 is MNHEY, CDR2 SVGAGI. CDR3 length: 15 amino acids. J was trimmed by 0 bases and V by 4 bases; bases with no gene match: 1. The CDR3 coding sequence is TGTGCCAGCAGTTCACTAGCGGGAGCCAAAAACATTCAGTACTTC. This translates into CASSSLAGAKNIQYF.

The V and J genes are TRBV15 and TRBJ2-7; the match to TRBD1 covers 9 bases. CDR1 is LNHNV, CDR2 YYDKDF, per germline (reference sequence). Trimming took 0 bases from V and 1 from J; bases not matched to a gene: 7. The CDR3 sequence is 17 residues long. CDR3 sequence reads: CATSREATGGRSYEQYF. CDR3 DNA sequence: TGTGCCACCAGCAGAGAAGCTACAGGGGGCCGATCCTACGAGCAGTACTTC.